This is a list of T cell receptor beta chains from one sample in a study of T cell repertoires in cytomegalovirus infection. TCRdb independently ran MiXCR on the reads; one entry per CDR3 protein. This table holds some 700,000 distinct CDR3 sequences, roughly 35% found once. The specimen sequenced was PBMCs. The receptors originated from a human donor in good health (CMV status not recorded). Some clones in this sample may be carry-over from other donors' samples. CDR3s include the opening cysteine and the closing phenylalanine or tryptophan. A D gene is named only where the DNA matches it firmly. Only part of the rows carry a size: once, few, many, or a class if the clone is expanded.

V gene	D gene	J gene	clone size	CDR3 DNA	CDR3 protein
TRBV6-1	TRBD1	TRBJ2-6	few	TGTGCCAGCAGTGAGAGTCCCAGGGGCAGGGGGTTCTCTGGGGCCAACGTCCTGACTTTC	CASSESPRGRGFSGANVLTF
TRBV5-1	-	TRBJ2-7	few	TGCGCCAGCAGCCTAGGTCTCCCTGGACCCTACGAGCAGTACTTC	CASSLGLPGPYEQYF
TRBV7-9	-	TRBJ1-5	few	TGTGCCAGCAGCTCAAACGGTCCGGGGAGCCAGCCCCAGCATTTT	CASSSNGPGSQPQHF
TRBV27	TRBD1	TRBJ2-7	-	TGTGCCAGCAGTTTATCGGAGGGGGACAGGGTCTGCGAGCAGTACTTC	CASSLSEGDRVCEQYF
TRBV5-4	TRBD2	TRBJ2-5	-	TGTGCCAGCAGCCTGACTAGCGGGAGTGAAGAGACCCAGTACTTC	CASSLTSGSEETQYF
TRBV4-2	TRBD2	TRBJ2-4	few	TGTGCCAGCAGCCAAGAATCCAGCGGGAGCAAAAACATTCAGTACTTC	CASSQESSGSKNIQYF
TRBV15	-	TRBJ2-4	few	TGTGCCACCAGCAGAGATCTGGAGGGCGCCAAAAACATTCAGTACTTC	CATSRDLEGAKNIQYF
TRBV11-2	TRBD1	TRBJ1-2	few	TGTGCCAGCAGCTCCCAGGACAGGGCGGACGGCTATGGCTACACCTTC	CASSSQDRADGYGYTF
TRBV7-9	TRBD1	TRBJ1-1	few	TGTGCCAGCAGCTTAGCCGGGACAGCTAAGCTGAAGGCTTTCTTT	CASSLAGTAKLKAFF
TRBV2	TRBD1	TRBJ1-1	-	TGTGCCAGCGGTCCGATGGCCCTGGGGATACAGGGGCACACTGAAGCTTTCTTT	CASGPMALGIQGHTEAFF
TRBV5-1	TRBD1	TRBJ1-3	-	TGCGCCAGCAGCAGCGGGACAGGGGTCTCTTACTCTGGAAACACCATATATTTT	CASSSGTGVSYSGNTIYF
TRBV19	TRBD1	TRBJ2-5	-	TGTGCCGAGGGACAGGGTCAAGAGACCCAGTACTTC	CAEGQGQETQYF
TRBV12-3/TRBV12-4	-	TRBJ1-2	-	TGTGCCAGCAGTTTAACAGAAAACTATGGCTACACCTTC	CASSLTENYGYTF
TRBV28	-	TRBJ2-1	-	TGTGCCAGCAGTTTCGGTGAGGTAAACTACAATGAGCAGTTCTTC	CASSFGEVNYNEQFF
TRBV19	TRBD2	TRBJ2-2	-	TGTGCCAGTAGAGGCTCCGCGCTAGCGGGGGGTAACACCGGGGAGCTGTTTTTT	CASRGSALAGGNTGELFF
TRBV24-1	TRBD1	TRBJ2-7	-	TGTGCCACCAGTGATACGTCGGACAGGGTCTACGAGCAGTACTTC	CATSDTSDRVYEQYF
TRBV19	-	TRBJ1-2	few	TGTGCCAGTACCCTCGAGGGGGGAGTCTATGGCTACACCTTC	CASTLEGGVYGYTF
TRBV19	-	TRBJ1-5	-	TGTGCCAGTAGTCGACGAGGTAGCGGGAATCAGCCCCAGCATTTT	CASSRRGSGNQPQHF
TRBV29-1	TRBD1	TRBJ2-3	few	TGCAGCGACCTCGACAGGGGGACAGATACGCAGTATTTT	CSDLDRGTDTQYF
TRBV20-1	TRBD2	TRBJ2-1	-	TGCAGTGCTAGAGCTAGCGGGAGGCTCCCCACAAATTACAATGAGCAGTTCTTC	CSARASGRLPTNYNEQFF
TRBV6-1	-	TRBJ1-1	-	TGTTCCAGCAGTGAGTCAGGGCAGAACACTGAAGCTTTCTTT	CSSSESGQNTEAFF
TRBV2	-	TRBJ1-2	-	TGTGCCAGCAGTGACGGCGGGATCTATGGCTACACCTTC	CASSDGGIYGYTF
TRBV6-6	-	TRBJ2-7	few	TGTGCCAGCAGGACACGGGACGGGACTTGGGGCATCGGGCAGTACTTC	CASRTRDGTWGIGQYF
TRBV28	TRBD1	TRBJ2-3	-	TGTGCCAGCAGTTTAGGCGGGCACAGGGGGGAAAAGAATACGCAGTATTTT	CASSLGGHRGEKNTQYF
TRBV7-2	-	TRBJ2-7	-	TGTGCCAGCAGACCCAGAGGGTCTCAGGGGTTCTACGAGCAGTACTTC	CASRPRGSQGFYEQYF
TRBV29-1	-	TRBJ1-1	few	TGCAGCGTTGGCGGGTCGTACACTGAAGCTTTCTTT	CSVGGSYTEAFF
TRBV19	-	TRBJ1-1	-	TGTGCCAGTAGTAAAGGATTGCCGAACACTGAAGCTTTCTTT	CASSKGLPNTEAFF
TRBV7-2	-	TRBJ1-1	many	TGTGCCAGCAGCACCGGTACAGGCCTAGTGAACACTGAAGCTTTCTTT	CASSTGTGLVNTEAFF
TRBV7-9	-	TRBJ2-2	-	TGTGCCAGCAGCTTGGGGTTCGGGGGCACGAACACCGGGGAGCTGTTTTTT	CASSLGFGGTNTGELFF
TRBV7-2	-	TRBJ1-5	few	TGTGCCAGCAGCCTTTCGGTTCAGGCTGGCAATCAGCCCCAGCATTTT	CASSLSVQAGNQPQHF
TRBV7-9	TRBD1	TRBJ1-3	few	TGTGCCAGCAGTTACCGAACAGGGGGCGCGGAAGACACCATATATTTT	CASSYRTGGAEDTIYF
TRBV2	-	TRBJ2-2	-	TGTGCCAGCAGGGGAGTGATGAACACCGGGGAGCTGTTTTTT	CASRGVMNTGELFF
TRBV6-1	-	TRBJ2-7	once	TGTGCCAGCAGTTCCCAGGGGGACTACCTTCGGGAGGACGATCAGTCCTTC	CASSSQGDYLREDDQSF
TRBV19	-	TRBJ2-1	once	TGTGCCAGTATTGCAACCCCCGAGGGTGGTTACAATGAGCAGTTCTTC	CASIATPEGGYNEQFF
TRBV27	TRBD1	TRBJ1-5	-	TGTGCCAGCAGTTTAGTAGGGTGGACAGGAGATAGCAATCAGCCCCAGCATTTT	CASSLVGWTGDSNQPQHF
TRBV10-3	-	TRBJ2-2	-	TGTGCCATCAGTGACGACAGAATGAACACCGGGGAGCTGTTTTTT	CAISDDRMNTGELFF
TRBV5-4	-	TRBJ2-5	few	TGTGCCAGCAGCTATGAATGGAAAAAAGAGACCCAGTACTTC	CASSYEWKKETQYF
TRBV28	-	TRBJ2-1	many	TGTGCCAGCAGTTTCGACAGCTACAATGAGCAGTTCTTC	CASSFDSYNEQFF